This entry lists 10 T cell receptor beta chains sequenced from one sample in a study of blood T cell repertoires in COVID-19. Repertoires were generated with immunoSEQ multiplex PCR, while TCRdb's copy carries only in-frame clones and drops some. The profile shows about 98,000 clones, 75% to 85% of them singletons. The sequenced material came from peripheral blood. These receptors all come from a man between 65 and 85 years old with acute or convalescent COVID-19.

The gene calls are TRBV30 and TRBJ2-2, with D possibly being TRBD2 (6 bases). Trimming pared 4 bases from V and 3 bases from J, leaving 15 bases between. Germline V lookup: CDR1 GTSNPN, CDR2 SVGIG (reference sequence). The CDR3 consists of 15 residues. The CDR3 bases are TGTGCCTGGAAGGACGGGACTCGAGACACCGGGGAGCTGTTTTTT. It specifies CAWKDGTRDTGELFF.

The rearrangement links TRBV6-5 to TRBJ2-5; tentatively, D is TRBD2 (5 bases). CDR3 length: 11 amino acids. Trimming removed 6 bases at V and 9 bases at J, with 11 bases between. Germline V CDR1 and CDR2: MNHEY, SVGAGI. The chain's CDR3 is CASSSGMAQYF. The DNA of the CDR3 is TGTGCCAGCAGCTCCGGGATGGCCCAGTACTTC.

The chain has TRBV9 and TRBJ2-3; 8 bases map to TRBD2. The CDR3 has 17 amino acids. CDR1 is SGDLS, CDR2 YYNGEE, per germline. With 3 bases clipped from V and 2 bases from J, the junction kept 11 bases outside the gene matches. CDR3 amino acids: CASSGARGTRVTDTQYF. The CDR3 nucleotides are TGTGCCAGCAGCGGGGCCCGTGGGACTAGAGTCACAGATACGCAGTATTTT.

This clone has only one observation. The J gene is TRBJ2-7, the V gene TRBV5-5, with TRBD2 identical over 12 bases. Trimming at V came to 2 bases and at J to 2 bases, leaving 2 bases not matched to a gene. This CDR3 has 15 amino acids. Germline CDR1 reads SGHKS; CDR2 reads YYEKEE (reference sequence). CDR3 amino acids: CASSFGLAGTYEQYF. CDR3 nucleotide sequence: TGTGCCAGCAGCTTCGGACTAGCGGGGACCTACGAGCAGTACTTC.

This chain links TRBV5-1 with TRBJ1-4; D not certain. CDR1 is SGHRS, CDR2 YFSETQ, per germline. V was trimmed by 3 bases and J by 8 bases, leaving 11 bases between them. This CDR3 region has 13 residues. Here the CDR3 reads CASSSGDIEKLFF. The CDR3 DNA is TGCGCCAGCAGCTCCGGGGATATAGAAAAACTGTTTTTT.

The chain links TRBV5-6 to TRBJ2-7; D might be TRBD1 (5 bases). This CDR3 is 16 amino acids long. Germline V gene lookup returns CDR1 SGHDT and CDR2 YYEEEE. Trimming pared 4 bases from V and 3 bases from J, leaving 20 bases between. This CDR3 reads CASSQRKRGAYYEQYF. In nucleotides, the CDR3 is TGTGCCAGCAGCCAACGTAAAAGGGGCGCTTACTACGAGCAGTACTTC.

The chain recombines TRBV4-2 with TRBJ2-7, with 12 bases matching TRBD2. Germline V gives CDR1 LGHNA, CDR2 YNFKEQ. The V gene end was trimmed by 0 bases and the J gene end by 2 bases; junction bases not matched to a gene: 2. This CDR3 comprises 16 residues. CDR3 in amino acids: CASSQEGTSGPYEQYF. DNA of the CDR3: TGTGCCAGCAGCCAAGAGGGGACTAGCGGGCCCTACGAGCAGTACTTC.

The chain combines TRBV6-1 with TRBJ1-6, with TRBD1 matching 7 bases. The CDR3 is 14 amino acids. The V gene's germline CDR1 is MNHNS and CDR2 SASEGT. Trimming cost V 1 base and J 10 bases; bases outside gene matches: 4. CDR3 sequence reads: CASSEVDRDSPLHF. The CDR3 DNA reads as TGTGCCAGCAGTGAAGTCGACAGGGACTCACCCCTCCACTTT.

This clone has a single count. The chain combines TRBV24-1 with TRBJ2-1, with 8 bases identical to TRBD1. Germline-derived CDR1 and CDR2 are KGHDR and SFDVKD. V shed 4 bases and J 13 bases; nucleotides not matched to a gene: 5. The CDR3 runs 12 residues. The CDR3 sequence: CATSEDGQGQFF. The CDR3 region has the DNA TGTGCCACCAGTGAGGATGGACAGGGTCAGTTCTTC.

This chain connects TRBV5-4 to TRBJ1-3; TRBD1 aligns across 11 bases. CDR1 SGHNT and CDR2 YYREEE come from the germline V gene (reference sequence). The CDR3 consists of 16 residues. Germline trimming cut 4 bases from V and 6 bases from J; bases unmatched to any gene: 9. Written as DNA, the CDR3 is TGTGCCAGCAGCGCGGCCCGGACAGGGGGCGAAAACACCATATATTTT. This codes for CASSAARTGGENTIYF.